These 21 T cell receptor beta chains originate from one sample sequenced in a study of T cells expressing NK-cell markers. TCRdb re-analyzed the 5' RACE reads; it lists each CDR3 protein once, without DNA. Its listing shows approximately 150,000 distinct CDR3 sequences. Sequences were obtained from blood T cells: a sorted CD56 or NKG2C T cell subset, CD4+ or CD8+ T cells, or bulk PBMC T cells (not recorded which). The receptor source for this set is a woman aged 18 to 75 in good health.

The chain links TRBV7-8 to TRBJ1-4. The germline gives CDR1 SGHVS, CDR2 FQNEAQ. The CDR3 length is 16 residues. This CDR3 is CASSPSGGRVGEKLFF.

V and J are TRBV5-1 and TRBJ2-1. Germline assignment: CDR1 SGHRS and CDR2 YFSETQ. The CDR3 sequence is 14 residues long. Here the CDR3 reads CASSKIQDYNEQFF.

The chain uses TRBV7-9 and TRBJ2-7; with no DNA, the TCRdb D assignment of TRBD1 cannot be verified. CDR1 and CDR2 from the germline V gene are SEHNR and FQNEAQ (reference sequence). This CDR3 comprises 14 residues. CDR3: CASSPLFQDYEQYF.

V usage is TRBV20-1 and J usage is TRBJ2-3; there is no DNA to check the TCRdb D call of TRBD1. Per germline, CDR1 DFQATT and CDR2 SNEGSKA (reference sequence). This CDR3 has 12 residues. CDR3 region: CSAREGGYTQYF.

The chain employs TRBV4-1 and TRBJ2-1; TCRdb indicates TRBD2, and absent DNA this call remains unverified. From germline, CDR1 is MGHRA and CDR2 YSYEKL. The CDR3 runs to 13 residues. The CDR3 region is CASSLGGSQEQFF.

The chain carries TRBV18 and TRBJ2-6. Germline CDR1 and CDR2: KGHSH and LQKENI. The CDR3 is made up of 15 amino acids. This CDR3 reads CASSLGQPGANVLTF.

The chain is built from TRBV7-7 and TRBJ2-1; TCRdb designates TRBD1, a call that cannot be tested without DNA. This CDR3 spans 14 amino acids. Germline loops: CDR1 SSHAT, CDR2 FNYEAQ (reference sequence). The CDR3 sequence: CASSQQGPYNEQFF. Drawing the rest from reference TRBV7-7 and TRBJ2-1, the complete variable domain is GAGVSQSPRYKVTKRGQDVTLRCDPISSHATLYWYQQALGQGPEFLTYFNYEAQPDKSGLPSDRFSAERPEGSISTLTIQRTEQRDSAMYRCASSQQGPYNEQFFGPGTRLTVL.

The rearrangement uses TRBV19 and TRBJ2-1; without DNA, the TCRdb call of TRBD2 cannot be checked. Germline V gives CDR1 LNHDA, CDR2 SQIVND (reference sequence). The CDR3 covers 15 residues. CDR3 in amino acids: CASSIRLAGTGEQFF.

The rearrangement links TRBV5-1 to TRBJ1-1. The CDR3 has 14 residues. Germline CDR1 is SGHRS and CDR2 is YFSETQ. This CDR3 reads CASRDPGVKAEAFF.

V gene TRBV5-1 combines with J gene TRBJ2-2; TCRdb's D gene call, TRBD2, goes unchecked for lack of DNA. This CDR3 region has 15 residues. Germline CDR1 SGHRS, CDR2 YFSETQ. This CDR3 is CASSLKEGATGELFF.

The rearrangement links TRBV12-3 or TRBV12-4 to TRBJ2-3; TCRdb's D call of TRBD1 is untestable without DNA. The CDR3 covers 12 residues. The CDR3 sequence: CASSTPADTQYF.

The V gene is TRBV20-1, the J gene TRBJ2-5; TCRdb's D gene call, TRBD2, goes unchecked for lack of DNA. From germline, CDR1 is DFQATT and CDR2 SNEGSKA (reference sequence). This CDR3 has 15 amino acids. This chain's CDR3 is CSARLRREDRETQYF.

The rearrangement links TRBV10-3 to TRBJ1-5; TCRdb proposes TRBD1, but this gene call is untestable without DNA. Germline V gives CDR1 ENHRY, CDR2 SYGVKD. The CDR3 runs to 16 residues. This CDR3 reads CAISESGGLSNQPQHF.

V is TRBV2 and J is TRBJ1-2; without DNA, the TCRdb call of TRBD1 cannot be checked. Per the germline V gene, CDR1 is SNHLY and CDR2 is FYNNEI. This CDR3 contains 14 residues. CDR3 in amino acids: CATTRGQLNYGYTF.

V is TRBV20-1 and J is TRBJ2-3; TCRdb indicates TRBD2, and absent DNA this call remains unverified. This CDR3 comprises 11 residues. The germline CDR1 and CDR2 sequences are DFQATT and SNEGSKA (reference sequence). This CDR3 is CSASIGGPQYF.

J is TRBJ2-1 and V is TRBV6-1; the TRBD1 assignment by TCRdb is unverifiable without DNA. The CDR3 covers 15 residues. Germline V gene sequence: CDR1 MNHNS, CDR2 SASEGT. The CDR3 spells CASSQGQGAHAEQFF.

The chain carries TRBV5-1 and TRBJ2-7. The CDR3 totals 14 residues. Germline V gene sequence: CDR1 SGHRS, CDR2 YFSETQ. The chain's CDR3 is CASSLANGVGEQYF.

This chain joins TRBV20-1 and TRBJ2-5; TCRdb lists TRBD2, though no DNA is available to test this call. Per the germline V gene, CDR1 is DFQATT and CDR2 is SNEGSKA (reference sequence). CDR3 length equals 14 residues. The CDR3 spells CSGRGPAGGETQYF.

The J gene is TRBJ1-1, the V gene TRBV19; TCRdb proposes TRBD1, but this gene call is untestable without DNA. CDR3 length equals 15 residues. The germline V gene has CDR1 LNHDA and CDR2 SQIVND (reference sequence). The chain's CDR3 is CASSISGQRNTEAFF. Full variable domain (missing parts from reference TRBV19 and TRBJ1-1): DGGITQSPKYLFRKEGQNVTLSCEQNLNHDAMYWYRQDPGQGLRLIYYSQIVNDFQKGDIAEGYSVSREKKESFPLTVTSAQKNPTAFYLCASSISGQRNTEAFFGQGTRLTVV.

The CDR3 region is CASSQEPTGGAGELFF. The rearrangement links TRBV4-1 to TRBJ2-2; TCRdb lists TRBD1, though no DNA is available to test this call. Germline CDR1 and CDR2: MGHRA and YSYEKL. The CDR3 sequence is 16 residues long.

The chain combines TRBV7-2 with TRBJ1-4; TCRdb's D call of TRBD1 is untestable without DNA. The germline gives CDR1 SGHTA, CDR2 FQGNSA. The CDR3 sequence is 14 residues long. CDR3 sequence: CASSFDRAVEKLFF. The full variable domain, completed using reference TRBV7-2 and TRBJ1-4, is GAGVSQSPSNKVTEKGKDVELRCDPISGHTALYWYRQSLGQGLEFLIYFQGNSAPDKSGLPSDRFSAERTGGSVSTLTIQRTQQEDSAVYLCASSFDRAVEKLFFGSGTQLSVL.